This T cell receptor beta chain was sequenced for a study of blood T cell repertoires in COVID-19. Overall study: Material from acute and convalescent COVID-19 was sourced from the United States, Italy and Spain. T cells, B-cell-depleted T cells, or PBMCs supplied cDNA or gDNA.

The Seattle site enrolled patients during active infection and followed them longitudinally. As handled by the study authors: Amplification from reference gene primers served as the basis for estimated nucleated cell counts. Only in-frame clones appear in the TCRdb table, and some are missing; sequencing was by immunoSEQ multiplex PCR. For V, J and clone size, that table is used; D and trimming come from the DNA. This sample carries about 120,000 clones, more than 85% of them seen once, and the ten largest clones take about 4.1%. CDR3 length: 12 amino acids. Deletions cut 1 base from V and 7 bases from J, with 5 bases between.

Specimen: peripheral blood. The chain is built from TRBV12-3 or TRBV12-4 and TRBJ1-5; D is uncertain. The receptor comes from a man aged 55 to 70 with COVID-19, enrolled during active disease. CDR3 in DNA: TGTGCCAGCAGTTTAGGGGAGCAGCCCCAGCATTTT. Protein product: CASSLGEQPQHF.